The source of this TCR beta chain is a study of cytomegalovirus exposure and HLA in healthy donors. With 60 Vbeta and 13 Jbeta primers, the PCR was carried out. Measured with immunoSEQ multiplex PCR; TCRdb has only the in-frame clones, and not every one. In the table there are 100,000 to 150,000 clones, around 80% of which are singletons. In regard to this clone: Its matching antigen is unknown.

General observations from the study: A later analysis found most CMV-associated TCR beta chains apparently HLA-restricted. Later on, a genetic analysis was performed. It linked a missense variant in DCLRE1C with V- and J-gene trimming of TCR beta. Presence/absence analyses rested on an assumption that sequencing depth was roughly uniform across donors.

CDR1 and CDR2 (germline): SGHTA, FQGTGA. This CDR3 contains 12 residues. The junction had 8 bases not matched to a gene; V was cut back by 8 bases and J by 7 bases. Sequencing used PBMCs. The rearrangement links TRBV7-3 to TRBJ2-7; 7 bases are a match to TRBD1. The clonotype originates from a woman aged 40 to 50 in good health and CMV-seronegative. This CDR3 is CASSMTGREQYF. The CDR3 DNA reads TGTGCCAGCTCAATGACAGGGCGAGAGCAGTACTTC.